One sample yielded the 18 T cell receptor beta chains listed below, sequenced in a study of T cell responses to AZD1222 COVID-19 vaccine. TCRdb's copy holds only in-frame clones and misses some; the assay was immunoSEQ multiplex PCR. The sample records 95,000 to 150,000 clones, 88% being singletons. The material sequenced was peripheral blood, taken on day 0 of AZD1222 vaccination. Receptors were obtained from an adult in good health.

V usage is TRBV7-9 and J usage is TRBJ1-2, with D tentatively TRBD1 (5 bases). The germline V gene encodes CDR1 SEHNR and CDR2 FQNEAQ (reference sequence). The CDR3 consists of 14 residues. Trimming removed 3 bases at V and 5 bases at J, with 13 bases between. Here the CDR3 reads CASSFLQAAYGYTF. As DNA, the CDR3 is TGTGCCAGCAGCTTCTTACAGGCAGCTTATGGCTACACCTTC.

This chain links TRBV5-1 with TRBJ2-4; 9 bases fit TRBD2. This CDR3 is built from 15 residues. J was trimmed by 4 bases and V by 3 bases; bases with no gene match: 5. Looked up from germline, CDR1 is SGHRS and CDR2 is YFSETQ. CDR3 nucleotide sequence: TGCGCCAGCAGCTCGAACCTAGCGGGAAAAAACATTCAGTACTTC. As protein: CASSSNLAGKNIQYF.

This chain joins TRBV9 and TRBJ1-4, with D uncertain. The CDR3 spans 15 residues. V gave up 0 bases and J gave up 0 bases, with 6 bases separating them. From germline, CDR1 is SGDLS and CDR2 YYNGEE. The CDR3 spells CASSVDASTNEKLFF. The CDR3, as DNA: TGTGCCAGCAGCGTAGACGCCTCAACTAATGAAAAACTGTTTTTT.

The chain's CDR3 is CASSVVSGPGSEQFF. DNA of the CDR3: TGTGCCAGCAGCGTCGTTTCGGGACCGGGGAGTGAGCAGTTCTTC. The chain combines TRBV5-4 with TRBJ2-1; D is possibly TRBD1 or TRBD2 (5 bases each). The germline V gene encodes CDR1 SGHNT and CDR2 YYREEE (reference sequence). V was trimmed by 4 bases and J by 9 bases, leaving 20 bases between them. This CDR3 spans 15 amino acids.

This clone was seen just once. This chain links TRBV6-5 with TRBJ1-5; 10 bases are a match to TRBD1. Losses at the gene ends were 8 bases for V and 1 base for J; bases not matched to a gene: 2. This CDR3 comprises 14 residues. Germline CDR1 and CDR2: MNHEY and SVGAGI. The DNA for the CDR3 is TGTGCCAGCGACAGGGGGCTGAGCAATCAGCCCCAGCATTTT. This translates into CASDRGLSNQPQHF.

This clone was observed a single time. This chain uses TRBV9 with TRBJ2-2; possible D gene TRBD1, 6 bases. The CDR3 covers 16 residues. Deletions cut 3 bases from V and 2 bases from J, with 14 bases between. The germline V gene encodes CDR1 SGDLS and CDR2 YYNGEE. The CDR3, as DNA: TGTGCCAGCAGCGGAGCCGGGACATCAAACACCGGGGAGCTGTTTTTT. This encodes CASSGAGTSNTGELFF.

This sequence joins TRBV3-1 (or the pseudogene TRBV3-2) and TRBJ1-2; D is possibly TRBD1 (5 bases). Deletions cut 0 bases from V and 5 bases from J, with 13 bases between. Germline CDR1 LGHDT, CDR2 YNNKEL (reference sequence). The CDR3 extends over 15 amino acids. CDR3 region: CASSQDARGTYGYTF. CDR3 DNA sequence: TGTGCCAGCAGCCAAGATGCGAGGGGAACGTATGGCTACACCTTC.

The CDR3 protein is CASSLRDQETQYF. DNA of the CDR3: TGTGCCAGCAGCTTAAGAGACCAAGAGACCCAGTACTTC. V is TRBV7-9 and J is TRBJ2-5, with no clear D. The V gene lost 2 bases and the J gene lost 0 bases, with 4 bases spanning the gap. Germline V gives CDR1 SEHNR, CDR2 FQNEAQ (reference sequence). CDR3 size: 13 residues.

The chain employs TRBV9 and TRBJ2-3, with D possibly called TRBD1 or TRBD2 (5 bases each). In germline, CDR1 is SGDLS, CDR2 YYNGEE. With 0 bases removed from V and 6 bases from J, the gap between germline ends came to 11 bases. The CDR3 extends over 14 amino acids. CDR3: CASSVDGTMDTQYF. The CDR3 coding sequence is TGTGCCAGCAGCGTAGACGGGACGATGGATACGCAGTATTTT. The variable domain in full, completed from reference TRBV9 and TRBJ2-3, reads DSGVTQTPKHLITATGQRVTLRCSPRSGDLSVYWYQQSLDQGLQFLIQYYNGEERAKGNILERFSAQQFPDLHSELNLSSLELGDSALYFCASSVDGTMDTQYFGPGTRLTVL.

The gene calls are TRBV2 and TRBJ2-2; D unresolved. The CDR3 is made up of 14 amino acids. V dropped 2 bases and J dropped 6 bases, with 10 bases sitting between them. Germline V lookup: CDR1 SNHLY, CDR2 FYNNEI. The CDR3 DNA follows: TGTGCCAGCAGTGAAAGGCAGGTCCCCGGGGAGCTGTTTTTT. Protein sequence: CASSERQVPGELFF.

J is TRBJ1-2 and V is TRBV5-1; 8 bases agree with TRBD1. CDR1 SGHRS and CDR2 YFSETQ come from the germline V gene. The CDR3 runs to 15 residues. Trimming took 0 bases from V and 4 from J; bases not matched to a gene: 5. The DNA of the CDR3 is TGCGCCAGCAGCTTGGGCGACAGGGGTAGCTATGGCTACACCTTC. Protein: CASSLGDRGSYGYTF. Together with reference TRBV5-1 and TRBJ1-2, the CDR3 gives the full variable domain: KAGVTQTPRYLIKTRGQQVTLSCSPISGHRSVSWYQQTPGQGLQFLFEYFSETQRNKGNFPGRFSGRQFSNSRSEMNVSTLELGDSALYLCASSLGDRGSYGYTFGSGTRLTVV.

In this sample, this clone turned up once. This chain joins TRBV9 and TRBJ2-7; D is unresolved. Germline loops: CDR1 SGDLS, CDR2 YYNGEE. Trimming cost V 0 bases and J 0 bases, with 7 bases left between them. This CDR3 region has 14 residues. In DNA form, the CDR3 reads TGTGCCAGCAGCGTAGCTGTCGGCTCCTACGAGCAGTACTTC. It specifies CASSVAVGSYEQYF.

The J gene is TRBJ1-2, the V gene TRBV2, with 8 bases identical to TRBD1. V gave up 0 bases and J gave up 7 bases; unmatched junction bases: 7. The germline V gene has CDR1 SNHLY and CDR2 FYNNEI. This CDR3 spans 15 amino acids. The CDR3 nucleotides are TGTGCCAGCAGTGAAGCCCGGACAGGGACTCCTGGCTACACCTTC. Residues: CASSEARTGTPGYTF.

The V gene is TRBV28, the J gene TRBJ2-7; TRBD2 matches at 10 bases. CDR3 length equals 13 residues. V was clipped by 7 bases and J by 0 bases; unmatched bases: 0. Germline lookup yields CDR1 MDHEN and CDR2 SYDVKM. DNA for the CDR3: TGTGCCAGCACTAGCGGGAGCTCCTACGAGCAGTACTTC. The encoded protein is CASTSGSSYEQYF.

The V and J genes are TRBV18 and TRBJ2-1; the match to TRBD2 covers 15 bases. V dropped 3 bases and J dropped 5; count of bases not matched to a gene: 5. Germline lookup yields CDR1 KGHSH and CDR2 LQKENI. The CDR3 length is 17 residues. CDR3 protein: CASSPGLAGGSNNEQFF. The CDR3 nucleotides are TGTGCCAGCTCACCTGGACTAGCGGGAGGGTCCAACAATGAGCAGTTCTTC. The variable domain in full, completed from reference TRBV18 and TRBJ2-1, reads NAGVMQNPRHLVRRRGQEARLRCSPMKGHSHVYWYRQLPEEGLKFMVYLQKENIIDESGMPKERFSAEFPKEGPSILRIQQVVRGDSAAYFCASSPGLAGGSNNEQFFGPGTRLTVL.

V is TRBV30 and J is TRBJ1-5; D might be TRBD1 (6 bases). The CDR3 covers 13 residues. The V gene lost 2 bases and the J gene lost 6 bases, with 11 bases spanning the gap. Germline V lookup: CDR1 GTSNPN, CDR2 SVGIG (reference sequence). CDR3 sequence (DNA): TGTGCCTGGAGTCCTTCGGACAGTCAGCCCCAGCATTTT. As protein: CAWSPSDSQPQHF.

In its sample, this clone was seen a few times. This chain uses TRBV7-2 with TRBJ1-3; no reliable D call. CDR1 and CDR2 from the germline V gene are SGHTA and FQGNSA. This CDR3 is 13 amino acids long. V lost 5 bases to trimming and J lost 4 bases, with 9 bases between them. The CDR3 coding sequence is TGTGCCAGCAGCGCGTCTGGGGGAAACACCATATATTTT. It encodes CASSASGGNTIYF. The whole variable domain, remainder taken from reference TRBV7-2 and TRBJ1-3, is GAGVSQSPSNKVTEKGKDVELRCDPISGHTALYWYRQSLGQGLEFLIYFQGNSAPDKSGLPSDRFSAERTGGSVSTLTIQRTQQEDSAVYLCASSASGGNTIYFGEGSWLTVV.

This sequence joins TRBV5-1 and TRBJ2-3; 7 positions match TRBD2. CDR1 and CDR2 from the germline V gene are SGHRS and YFSETQ. The CDR3 is made up of 13 amino acids. Trimming at V came to 5 bases and at J to 6 bases, leaving 6 bases not matched to a gene. CDR3 residues: CASRAGVGDTQYF. CDR3 nucleotide sequence: TGCGCCAGCAGGGCGGGAGTCGGCGATACGCAGTATTTT.